This is a list of T cell receptor beta chains from one sample in a study of blood T cell repertoires in COVID-19. Assay: immunoSEQ multiplex PCR; the TCRdb copy retains only in-frame clones and omits some. The table lists 310,000 or so clones, roughly nine tenths of them singletons, with about 2.2% in the top ten. The source material was peripheral blood. The source is a woman under 40 with COVID-19, enrolled during active disease. CDR3s include the opening cysteine and the closing phenylalanine or tryptophan. The order of the fields is D gene, J gene, CDR3 length, V gene, clone size, CDR3 DNA, CDR3 protein. A D gene is named only where the DNA matches it firmly. Not every row has a clone size; where given, it reads once, few, many or a size class.

D gene: TRBD1; J gene: TRBJ2-1; CDR3 length: 16; V gene: TRBV7-3; clone size: -; CDR3 DNA: TGTGCCAGCAGCTTAGTCGGGGACAGGGGGCGCGGTGAGCAGTTCTTC; CDR3 protein: CASSLVGDRGRGEQFF
D gene: TRBD2; J gene: TRBJ2-5; CDR3 length: 15; V gene: TRBV7-8; clone size: -; CDR3 DNA: TGTGCCAGCAGCTTACTAGCGGGAGACGCCGAGACCCAGTACTTC; CDR3 protein: CASSLLAGDAETQYF
D gene: -; J gene: TRBJ1-1; CDR3 length: 14; V gene: TRBV3-1/TRBV3-2; clone size: -; CDR3 DNA: TGTGCCAGCAGCCTCCGCGGGGGATCCACTGAAGCTTTCTTT; CDR3 protein: CASSLRGGSTEAFF
D gene: -; J gene: TRBJ1-1; CDR3 length: 13; V gene: TRBV6-5; clone size: -; CDR3 DNA: TGTGCCAGCAGGCGCGGGGGAAACACTGAAGCTTTCTTT; CDR3 protein: CASRRGGNTEAFF
D gene: TRBD1; J gene: TRBJ2-1; CDR3 length: 15; V gene: TRBV27; clone size: -; CDR3 DNA: TGTGCCAGCAGTTCCCAGGACAGGGGGCACAATGAGCAGTTCTTC; CDR3 protein: CASSSQDRGHNEQFF
D gene: -; J gene: TRBJ2-1; CDR3 length: 15; V gene: TRBV18; clone size: -; CDR3 DNA: TGTGCCAGCTCTCCTGGCGGCAGAGGCAACAATGAGCAGTTCTTC; CDR3 protein: CASSPGGRGNNEQFF
D gene: TRBD2; J gene: TRBJ2-7; CDR3 length: 14; V gene: TRBV2; clone size: -; CDR3 DNA: TGTGCCAGCAGCCAAGGACTAGCGGGATACGAGCAGTACTTC; CDR3 protein: CASSQGLAGYEQYF
D gene: -; J gene: TRBJ1-1; CDR3 length: 11; V gene: TRBV30; clone size: -; CDR3 DNA: TGTGCCTGGAGTGTACTAGGGAAAGCTTTCTTT; CDR3 protein: CAWSVLGKAFF
D gene: TRBD2; J gene: TRBJ2-2; CDR3 length: 15; V gene: TRBV2; clone size: once; CDR3 DNA: TGTGCCAGCAGTGGACTAGCGGTGAACACCGGGGAGCTGTTTTTT; CDR3 protein: CASSGLAVNTGELFF
D gene: TRBD2; J gene: TRBJ2-1; CDR3 length: 18; V gene: TRBV30; clone size: -; CDR3 DNA: TGTGCCTGCGAACCCGCAGCCGGGAGGCCTTACTCCTACAATGAGCAGTTCTTC; CDR3 protein: CACEPAAGRPYSYNEQFF
D gene: -; J gene: TRBJ2-2; CDR3 length: 14; V gene: TRBV5-8; clone size: many; CDR3 DNA: TGTGCCAGCAGCACAGGACAGTTAACCGGGGAGCTGTTTTTT; CDR3 protein: CASSTGQLTGELFF
D gene: -; J gene: TRBJ1-2; CDR3 length: 14; V gene: TRBV5-4; clone size: -; CDR3 DNA: TGTGCCAGCAGCTTGGTGGGGGGGGCCTATGGCTACACCTTC; CDR3 protein: CASSLVGGAYGYTF
D gene: TRBD1; J gene: TRBJ1-3; CDR3 length: 14; V gene: TRBV27; clone size: -; CDR3 DNA: TGTGCCAGCAGAAAAGGGGGCGACGGGAACACCATATATTTT; CDR3 protein: CASRKGGDGNTIYF
D gene: -; J gene: TRBJ2-5; CDR3 length: 14; V gene: TRBV5-5; clone size: -; CDR3 DNA: TGTGCCAGCAGCTTGGCTATGGGGGCAGAGACCCAGTACTTC; CDR3 protein: CASSLAMGAETQYF
D gene: TRBD1; J gene: TRBJ2-7; CDR3 length: 16; V gene: TRBV9; clone size: -; CDR3 DNA: TGTGCCAGCAGCTCGGACAGGGGGCGGAACCCGTACGAGCAGTACTTC; CDR3 protein: CASSSDRGRNPYEQYF
D gene: -; J gene: TRBJ2-1; CDR3 length: 12; V gene: TRBV3-1/TRBV3-2; clone size: -; CDR3 DNA: TGTGCCAGCAGCCAAGGTGAGGCTGAGCAGTTCTTC; CDR3 protein: CASSQGEAEQFF
D gene: -; J gene: TRBJ2-3; CDR3 length: 14; V gene: TRBV6-5; clone size: once; CDR3 DNA: TGTGCCAGCAGTCCCGACGAAGGGGCAGATACGCAGTATTTT; CDR3 protein: CASSPDEGADTQYF
D gene: -; J gene: TRBJ2-1; CDR3 length: 13; V gene: TRBV5-4; clone size: -; CDR3 DNA: TGTGCCAGCAGCCAAAAAGCGGACAATGAGCAGTTCTTC; CDR3 protein: CASSQKADNEQFF
D gene: -; J gene: TRBJ1-2; CDR3 length: 14; V gene: TRBV24-1; clone size: -; CDR3 DNA: TGTGCCACCATTTCTCGACGGGTGCGGTATGGCTACACCTTC; CDR3 protein: CATISRRVRYGYTF
D gene: -; J gene: TRBJ1-1; CDR3 length: 13; V gene: TRBV7-3; clone size: -; CDR3 DNA: TGTGCCAGCAGCTTCACAGGGAACACTGAAGCTTTCTTT; CDR3 protein: CASSFTGNTEAFF
D gene: TRBD2; J gene: TRBJ2-1; CDR3 length: 15; V gene: TRBV6-5; clone size: -; CDR3 DNA: TGTGCCAGCCGGCCCCTAGCGGAACATTACAATGAGCAGTTCTTC; CDR3 protein: CASRPLAEHYNEQFF
D gene: TRBD1; J gene: TRBJ2-2; CDR3 length: 15; V gene: TRBV11-2; clone size: -; CDR3 DNA: TGTGCCAGCAGCCGACAGGGGGCGCGTACCGGGGAGCTGTTTTTT; CDR3 protein: CASSRQGARTGELFF
D gene: -; J gene: TRBJ1-1; CDR3 length: 14; V gene: TRBV12-5; clone size: -; CDR3 DNA: TGTGCTAGTGCTTCGACAGAGGACGACACTGAAGCTTTCTTT; CDR3 protein: CASASTEDDTEAFF
D gene: TRBD2; J gene: TRBJ2-3; CDR3 length: 16; V gene: TRBV19; clone size: -; CDR3 DNA: TGTGCCAGTAGTATAGGGACTAGCGGGAGACCCGATACGCAGTATTTT; CDR3 protein: CASSIGTSGRPDTQYF
D gene: TRBD1; J gene: TRBJ1-2; CDR3 length: 15; V gene: TRBV5-5; clone size: -; CDR3 DNA: TGTGCCAGCGCCGCCTCACAGGGGCAGGGCTATGGCTACACCTTC; CDR3 protein: CASAASQGQGYGYTF
D gene: -; J gene: TRBJ2-1; CDR3 length: 12; V gene: TRBV5-1; clone size: -; CDR3 DNA: TGCGCCAGCAGCTCTGGGAGGTATGAGCAGTTCTTC; CDR3 protein: CASSSGRYEQFF
D gene: TRBD1; J gene: TRBJ2-5; CDR3 length: 15; V gene: TRBV7-9; clone size: -; CDR3 DNA: TGTGCCAGCGGGTTCTCCGGGACAGGGGTAGAGACCCAGTACTTC; CDR3 protein: CASGFSGTGVETQYF
D gene: -; J gene: TRBJ1-3; CDR3 length: 22; V gene: TRBV19; clone size: -; CDR3 DNA: TGTGCCAGTAGTATAGATCGGAGGTATGAAGGGCCGAGACAAATCTCTGGAAACACCATATATTTT; CDR3 protein: CASSIDRRYEGPRQISGNTIYF
D gene: TRBD1; J gene: TRBJ1-6; CDR3 length: 20; V gene: TRBV30; clone size: -; CDR3 DNA: TGTGCCTGGAGTTCACCCTCGGGACAGGGAAGGAGCTCCTATAATTCACCCCTCCACTTT; CDR3 protein: CAWSSPSGQGRSSYNSPLHF
D gene: TRBD1; J gene: TRBJ2-3; CDR3 length: 16; V gene: TRBV6-5; clone size: -; CDR3 DNA: TGTGCCAGCAGTTCCCCGGGACAGGGTGGGCCAGATACGCAGTATTTT; CDR3 protein: CASSSPGQGGPDTQYF
D gene: TRBD2; J gene: TRBJ2-1; CDR3 length: 15; V gene: TRBV10-3; clone size: -; CDR3 DNA: TGTGCCATCAGCCGGACTAGCGGAGAATACAATGAGCAGTTCTTC; CDR3 protein: CAISRTSGEYNEQFF
D gene: -; J gene: TRBJ1-1; CDR3 length: 18; V gene: TRBV21-1; clone size: -; CDR3 DNA: TGTGCCAGCAGCAAAAGGGACAGGGAGGCTCGGACGAACACTGAAGCTTTCTTT; CDR3 protein: CASSKRDREARTNTEAFF
D gene: -; J gene: TRBJ2-5; CDR3 length: 13; V gene: TRBV3-1/TRBV3-2; clone size: -; CDR3 DNA: TGTGCCAGCCGAGAGGTCCCCCAAGAGACCCAGTACTTC; CDR3 protein: CASREVPQETQYF
D gene: -; J gene: TRBJ1-2; CDR3 length: 16; V gene: TRBV18; clone size: -; CDR3 DNA: TGTGCCAGCTCTCCAGCCCGGGGGGCGCAGAACTATGGCTACACCTTC; CDR3 protein: CASSPARGAQNYGYTF
D gene: -; J gene: TRBJ2-5; CDR3 length: 14; V gene: TRBV12-5; clone size: -; CDR3 DNA: TGTGCTAGTGGTTTGCCAGATTTACAAGAGACCCAGTACTTC; CDR3 protein: CASGLPDLQETQYF
D gene: -; J gene: TRBJ1-1; CDR3 length: 13; V gene: TRBV11-3; clone size: -; CDR3 DNA: TGTGCCAGCAGCAGGGGGATGAACACTGAAGCTTTCTTT; CDR3 protein: CASSRGMNTEAFF
D gene: -; J gene: TRBJ1-1; CDR3 length: 15; V gene: TRBV7-9; clone size: -; CDR3 DNA: TGTGCCAGCGCTTCACCGGGAGATACATACACTGAAGCTTTCTTT; CDR3 protein: CASASPGDTYTEAFF
D gene: -; J gene: TRBJ2-7; CDR3 length: 14; V gene: TRBV3-1/TRBV3-2; clone size: once; CDR3 DNA: TGTGCCAGCAGCCAAGGAGACAGCTCATACGAGCAGTACTTC; CDR3 protein: CASSQGDSSYEQYF